This TCR beta chain was captured by sequencing in a study of early T cells in non-severe SARS-CoV-2 infection. One entry per CDR3 protein results from TCRdb running MiXCR on the 5' RACE reads. The sample has some 64,000 distinct CDR3 sequences; about 9% are singletons. Trimming shortened V by 5 bases and J by 2 bases, and 13 bases separated the two germline ends. The CDR3 is 14 amino acids. Looked up from germline, CDR1 is MDHEN and CDR2 is SYDVKM. The TCR was taken from an adult who was a healthcare worker with PCR-confirmed SARS-CoV-2 infection or an uninfected control (not recorded which). The starting material was whole blood, obtained at baseline. The chain joins TRBV28 to TRBJ2-7; D unresolved. CDR3 sequence (DNA): TGTGCCAGCAGTCTACCACAGTCAACCTACGAGCAGTACTTC. It yields the protein CASSLPQSTYEQYF.